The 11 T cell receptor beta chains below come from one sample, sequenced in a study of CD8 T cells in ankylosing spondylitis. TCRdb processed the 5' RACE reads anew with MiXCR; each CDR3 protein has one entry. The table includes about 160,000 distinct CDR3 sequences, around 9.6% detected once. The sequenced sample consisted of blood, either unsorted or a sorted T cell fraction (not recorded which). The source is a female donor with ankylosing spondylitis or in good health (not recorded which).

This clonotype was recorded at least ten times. CDR3 DNA: TGTGCCAGCAGAGGGGGTGACGGTCCCTCCTACAATGAGCAGTTCTTC. Its translation is CASRGGDGPSYNEQFF. The chain has TRBV3-1 and TRBJ2-1; D is perhaps TRBD1 (6 bases). Per the germline V gene, CDR1 is LGHDT and CDR2 is YNNKEL (reference sequence). The V gene lost 6 bases and the J gene lost 0 bases, with 15 bases spanning the gap. The CDR3 extends over 16 amino acids.

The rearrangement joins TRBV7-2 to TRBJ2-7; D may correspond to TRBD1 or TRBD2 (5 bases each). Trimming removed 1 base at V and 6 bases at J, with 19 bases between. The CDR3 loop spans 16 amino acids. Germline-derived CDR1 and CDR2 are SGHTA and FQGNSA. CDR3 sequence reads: CASSLEHGALPGEQYF. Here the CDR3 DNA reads TGTGCCAGCAGCTTAGAACACGGGGCCCTTCCCGGCGAGCAGTACTTC.

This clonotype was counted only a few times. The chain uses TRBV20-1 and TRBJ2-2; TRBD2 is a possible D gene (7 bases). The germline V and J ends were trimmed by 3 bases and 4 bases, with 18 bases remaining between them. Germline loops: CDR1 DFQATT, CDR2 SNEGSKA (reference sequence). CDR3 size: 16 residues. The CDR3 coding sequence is TGCAGTGCTAGGGACCCCCCAGGGGAGGGCACCGGGGAGCTGTTTTTT. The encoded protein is CSARDPPGEGTGELFF.

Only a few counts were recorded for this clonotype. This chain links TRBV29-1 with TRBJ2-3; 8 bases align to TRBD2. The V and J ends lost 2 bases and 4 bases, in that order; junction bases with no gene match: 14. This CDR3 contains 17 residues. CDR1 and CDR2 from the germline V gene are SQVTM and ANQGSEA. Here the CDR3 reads CSVESTGGPVNPDTQYF. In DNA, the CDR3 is TGCAGCGTTGAATCGACGGGAGGGCCGGTGAACCCAGATACGCAGTATTTT.

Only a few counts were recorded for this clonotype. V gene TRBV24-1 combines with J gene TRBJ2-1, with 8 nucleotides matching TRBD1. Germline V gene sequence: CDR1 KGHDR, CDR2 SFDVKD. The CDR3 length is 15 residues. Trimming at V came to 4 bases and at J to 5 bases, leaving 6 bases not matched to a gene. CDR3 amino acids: CATSEVGQGDNEQFF. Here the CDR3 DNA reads TGTGCCACCAGTGAAGTCGGACAGGGAGACAATGAGCAGTTCTTC.

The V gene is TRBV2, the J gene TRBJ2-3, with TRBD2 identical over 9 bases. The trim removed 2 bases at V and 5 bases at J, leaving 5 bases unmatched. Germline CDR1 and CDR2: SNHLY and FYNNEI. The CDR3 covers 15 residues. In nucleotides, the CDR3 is TGTGCCAGCAGTGAAATAGCGGGAGTGGAAGATACGCAGTATTTT. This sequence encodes CASSEIAGVEDTQYF.

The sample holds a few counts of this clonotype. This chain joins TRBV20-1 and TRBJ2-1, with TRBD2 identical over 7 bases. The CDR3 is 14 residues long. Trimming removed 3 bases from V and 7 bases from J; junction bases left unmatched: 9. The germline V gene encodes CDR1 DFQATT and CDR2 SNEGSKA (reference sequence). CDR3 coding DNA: TGCAGTGCTAGTTCGGCGGGAGTAGGGAATGAGCAGTTCTTC. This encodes CSASSAGVGNEQFF.

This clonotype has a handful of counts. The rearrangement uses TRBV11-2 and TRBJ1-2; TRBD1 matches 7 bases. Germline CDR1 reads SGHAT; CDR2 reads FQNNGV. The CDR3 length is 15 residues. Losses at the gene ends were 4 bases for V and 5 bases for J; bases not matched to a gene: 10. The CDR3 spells CASSSTTGTVYGYTF. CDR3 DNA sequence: TGTGCCAGCAGCTCGACCACCGGGACAGTATATGGCTACACCTTC. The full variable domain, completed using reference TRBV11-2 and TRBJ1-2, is EAGVAQSPRYKIIEKRQSVAFWCNPISGHATLYWYQQILGQGPKLLIQFQNNGVVDDSQLPKDRFSAERLKGVDSTLKIQPAKLEDSAVYLCASSSTTGTVYGYTFGSGTRLTVV.

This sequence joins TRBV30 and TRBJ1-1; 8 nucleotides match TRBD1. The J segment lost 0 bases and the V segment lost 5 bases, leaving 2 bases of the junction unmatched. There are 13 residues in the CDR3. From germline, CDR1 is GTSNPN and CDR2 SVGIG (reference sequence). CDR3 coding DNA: TGTGCCTGGGGACAGGGAATGAACACTGAAGCTTTCTTT. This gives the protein CAWGQGMNTEAFF.

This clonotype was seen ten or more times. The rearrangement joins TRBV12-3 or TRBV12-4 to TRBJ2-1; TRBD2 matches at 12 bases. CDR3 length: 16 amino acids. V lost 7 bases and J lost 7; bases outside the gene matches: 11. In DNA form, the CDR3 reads TGTGCCAGCATCCGTTCGGGAACTAGCGGGAGGAATGAGCAGTTCTTC. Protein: CASIRSGTSGRNEQFF.

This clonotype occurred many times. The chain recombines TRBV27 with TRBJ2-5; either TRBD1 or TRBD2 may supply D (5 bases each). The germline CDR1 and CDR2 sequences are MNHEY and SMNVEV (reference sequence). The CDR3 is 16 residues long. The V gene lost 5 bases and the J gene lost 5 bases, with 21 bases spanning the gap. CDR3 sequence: CASSPSLGEREETQYF. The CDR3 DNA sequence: TGTGCCAGCAGTCCCTCTTTGGGGGAGAGGGAGGAGACCCAGTACTTC.